This TCR beta chain was captured in a study of blood T cell repertoires in COVID-19. The wider study: Specimens from acute and convalescent COVID-19 originated in the United States, Italy and Spain. PBMCs, B-cell-depleted T cells, or T cells provided the cDNA or gDNA that made up the material.

The germline gives CDR1 GTSNPN, CDR2 SVGIG (reference sequence). The CDR3 runs to 16 residues. V lost 5 bases and J lost 0, with 17 bases in between. Assay used: immunoSEQ multiplex PCR; TCRdb lists only in-frame clones, some missing. The profile shows 190,000 or so clones, 80% to 90% of them singletons. The clonotype originates from a man aged 35 to 55 with active or convalescent COVID-19. The specimen was peripheral blood. V is TRBV30 and J is TRBJ1-3; a weak D match, TRBD1 (6 bases). The CDR3 sequence: CAWQTRTGSSGNTIYF. The CDR3 DNA sequence: TGTGCCTGGCAAACCCGAACAGGGAGCTCTGGAAACACCATATATTTT.